Described below is a single TCR beta chain sequence and its context. With no T cell sorting beforehand, total RNA was isolated from whole blood. The data derive from a study of monozygotic twins with inflammatory bowel disease. CDR3 length: 14 amino acids. Germline lookup yields CDR1 DFQATT and CDR2 SNEGSKA (reference sequence). The team made cDNA by running eight separate reactions for each sample. The template switching step added UMIs that contained a 6-nucleotide sample barcode. Two nested PCRs, about 17 and 10 cycles, amplified TCRalpha and TCRbeta cDNA. After re-calling the 5' RACE reads, TCRdb lists one entry per CDR3 protein, DNA absent. Here the sample table reports just over 300,000 distinct CDR3 sequences.

Source material: blood. V is TRBV20-1 and J is TRBJ2-3; with no DNA, the TCRdb D assignment of TRBD2 cannot be verified. The sequence derives from a human donor with ulcerative colitis or Crohn's disease, or a healthy co-twin of an affected twin (not recorded which). CDR3 loop: CSGESSGGTDTQYF.